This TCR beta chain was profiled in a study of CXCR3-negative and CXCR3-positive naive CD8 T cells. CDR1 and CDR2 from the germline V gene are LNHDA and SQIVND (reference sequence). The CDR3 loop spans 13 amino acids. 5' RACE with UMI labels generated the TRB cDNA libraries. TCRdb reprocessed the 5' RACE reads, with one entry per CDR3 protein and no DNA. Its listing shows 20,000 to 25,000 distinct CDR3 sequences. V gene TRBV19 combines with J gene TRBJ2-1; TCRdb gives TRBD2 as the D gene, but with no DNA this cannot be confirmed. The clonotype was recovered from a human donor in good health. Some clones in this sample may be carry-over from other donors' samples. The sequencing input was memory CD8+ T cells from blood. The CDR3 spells CASSILAGNEQFF.